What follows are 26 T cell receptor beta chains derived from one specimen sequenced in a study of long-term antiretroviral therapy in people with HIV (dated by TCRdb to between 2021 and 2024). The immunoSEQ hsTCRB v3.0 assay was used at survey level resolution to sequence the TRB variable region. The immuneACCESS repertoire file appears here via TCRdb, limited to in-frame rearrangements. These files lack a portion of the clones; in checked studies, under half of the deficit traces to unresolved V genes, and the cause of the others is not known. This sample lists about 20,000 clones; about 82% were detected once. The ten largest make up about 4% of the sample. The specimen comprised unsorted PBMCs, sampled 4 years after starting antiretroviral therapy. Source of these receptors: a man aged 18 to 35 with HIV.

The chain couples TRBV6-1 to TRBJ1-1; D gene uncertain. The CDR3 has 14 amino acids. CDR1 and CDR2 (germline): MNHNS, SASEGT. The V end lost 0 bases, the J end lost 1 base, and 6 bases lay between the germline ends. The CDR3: CASSEAQWNTEAFF. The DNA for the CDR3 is TGTGCCAGCAGTGAAGCTCAGTGGAACACTGAAGCTTTCTTT.

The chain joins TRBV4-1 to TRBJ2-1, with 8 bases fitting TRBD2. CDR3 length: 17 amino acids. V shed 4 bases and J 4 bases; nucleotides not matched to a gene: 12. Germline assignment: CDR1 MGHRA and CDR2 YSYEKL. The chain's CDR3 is CASSPAELAGGYNEQFF. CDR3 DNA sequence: TGCGCCAGCAGCCCAGCCGAGCTGGCGGGGGGATACAATGAGCAGTTCTTC.

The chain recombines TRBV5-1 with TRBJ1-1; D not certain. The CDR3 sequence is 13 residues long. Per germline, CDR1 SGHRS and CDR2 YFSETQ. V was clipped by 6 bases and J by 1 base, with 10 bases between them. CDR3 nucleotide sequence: TGCGCCAGCACCGACGGAGGGAACACTGAAGCTTTCTTT. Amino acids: CASTDGGNTEAFF.

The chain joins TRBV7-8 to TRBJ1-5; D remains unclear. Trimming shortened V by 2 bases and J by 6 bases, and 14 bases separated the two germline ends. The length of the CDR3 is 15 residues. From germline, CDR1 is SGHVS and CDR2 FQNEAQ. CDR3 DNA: TGTGCCAGCAGCTTATTAGGACTCAAGGGTCAGCCCCAGCATTTT. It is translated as CASSLLGLKGQPQHF.

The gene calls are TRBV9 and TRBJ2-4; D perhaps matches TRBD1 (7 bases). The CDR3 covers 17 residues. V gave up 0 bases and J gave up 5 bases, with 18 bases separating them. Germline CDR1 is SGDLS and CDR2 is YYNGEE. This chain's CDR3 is CASSVGDRGRGENIQYF. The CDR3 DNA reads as TGTGCCAGCAGCGTAGGAGATAGGGGGCGCGGGGAAAACATTCAGTACTTC.

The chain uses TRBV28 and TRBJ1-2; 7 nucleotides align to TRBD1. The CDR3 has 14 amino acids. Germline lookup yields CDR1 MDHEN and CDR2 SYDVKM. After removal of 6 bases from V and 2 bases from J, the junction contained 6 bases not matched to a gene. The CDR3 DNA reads TGTGCCAGCAGATCACAGGGGTTAAACTATGGCTACACCTTC. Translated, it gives CASRSQGLNYGYTF.

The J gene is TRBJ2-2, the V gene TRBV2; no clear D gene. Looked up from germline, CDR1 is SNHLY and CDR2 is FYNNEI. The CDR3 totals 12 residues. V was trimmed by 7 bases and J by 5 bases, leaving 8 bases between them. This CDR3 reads CASNPETGELFF. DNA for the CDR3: TGTGCCAGCAACCCAGAGACCGGGGAGCTGTTTTTT.

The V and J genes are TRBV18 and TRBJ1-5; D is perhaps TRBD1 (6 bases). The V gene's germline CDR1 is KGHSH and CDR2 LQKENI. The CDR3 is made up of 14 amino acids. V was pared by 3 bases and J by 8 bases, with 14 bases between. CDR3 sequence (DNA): TGTGCCAGCTCACCGGGGCAGGGGAAGGAGCCCCAGCATTTT. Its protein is CASSPGQGKEPQHF.

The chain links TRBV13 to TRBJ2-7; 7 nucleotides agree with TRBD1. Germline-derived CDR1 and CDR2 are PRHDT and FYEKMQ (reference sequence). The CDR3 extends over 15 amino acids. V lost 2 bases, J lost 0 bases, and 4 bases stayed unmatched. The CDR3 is CASSLRGRRSYEQYF. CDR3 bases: TGTGCCAGCAGCTTAAGGGGGCGACGCTCCTACGAGCAGTACTTC.

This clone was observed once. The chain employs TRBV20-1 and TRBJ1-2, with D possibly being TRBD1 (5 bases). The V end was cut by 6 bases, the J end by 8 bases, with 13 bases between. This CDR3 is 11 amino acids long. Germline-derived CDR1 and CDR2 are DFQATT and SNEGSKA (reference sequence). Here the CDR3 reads CSANGGVGYTF. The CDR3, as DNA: TGCAGTGCCAATGGGGGGGTCGGCTACACCTTC.

CDR3 bases: TGCGCCAGCAGCCAACCCGCTCCCTCTGGGGCCAACGTCCTGACTTTC. It yields the protein CASSQPAPSGANVLTF. The V call is TRBV4-1, the J call TRBJ2-6, with D hard to call. CDR1 is MGHRA and CDR2 is YSYEKL in the germline V gene. With 2 bases removed from V and 0 bases from J, the gap between germline ends came to 8 bases. The CDR3 loop spans 16 amino acids.

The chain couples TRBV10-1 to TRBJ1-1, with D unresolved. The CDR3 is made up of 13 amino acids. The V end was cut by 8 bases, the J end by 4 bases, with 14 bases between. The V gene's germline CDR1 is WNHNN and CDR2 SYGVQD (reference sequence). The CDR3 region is CASRLGWGTEAFF. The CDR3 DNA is TGCGCCAGCCGATTAGGCTGGGGCACTGAAGCTTTCTTT.

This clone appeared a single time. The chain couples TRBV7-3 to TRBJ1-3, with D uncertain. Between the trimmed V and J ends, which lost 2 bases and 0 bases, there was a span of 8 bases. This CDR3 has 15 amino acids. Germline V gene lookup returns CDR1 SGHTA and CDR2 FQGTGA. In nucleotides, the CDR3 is TGTGCCAGCAGCTTATTAGCGGGCTCTGGAAACACCATATATTTT. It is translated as CASSLLAGSGNTIYF.

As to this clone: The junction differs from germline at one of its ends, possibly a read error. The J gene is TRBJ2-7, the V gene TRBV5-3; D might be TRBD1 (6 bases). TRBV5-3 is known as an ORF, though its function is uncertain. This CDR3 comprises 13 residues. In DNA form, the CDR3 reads TGTGCCAGAAGCTTGTTAATGGACAGAACTTTTGACTTC. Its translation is CARSLLMDRTFDF.

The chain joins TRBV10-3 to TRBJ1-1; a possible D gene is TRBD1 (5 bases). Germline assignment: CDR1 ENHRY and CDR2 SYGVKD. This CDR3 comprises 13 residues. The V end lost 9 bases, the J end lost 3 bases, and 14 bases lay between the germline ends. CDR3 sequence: CAILREADTEAFF. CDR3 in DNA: TGTGCCATACTCAGGGAAGCGGACACTGAAGCTTTCTTT.

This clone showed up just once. Here the CDR3 DNA reads TGCGCCAGCAGCTTGGCCGGGTTCTCTGGGGCCAACGTCCTGACTTTC. It yields the protein CASSLAGFSGANVLTF. This rearrangement joins TRBV5-1 to TRBJ2-6, with D uncertain. There are 16 residues in the CDR3. V was pared by 0 bases and J by 0 bases, with 7 bases between. CDR1 and CDR2 (germline): SGHRS, YFSETQ.

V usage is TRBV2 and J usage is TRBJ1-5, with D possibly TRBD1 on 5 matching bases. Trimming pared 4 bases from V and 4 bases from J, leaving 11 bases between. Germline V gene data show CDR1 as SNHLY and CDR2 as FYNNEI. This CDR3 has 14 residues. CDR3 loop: CASSAETANQPQHF. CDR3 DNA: TGTGCCAGCAGTGCTGAGACAGCTAATCAGCCCCAGCATTTT. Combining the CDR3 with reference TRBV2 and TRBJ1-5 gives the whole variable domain EPEVTQTPSHQVTQMGQEVILRCVPISNHLYFYWYRQILGQKVEFLVSFYNNEISEKSEIFDDQFSVERPDGSNFTLKIRSTKLEDSAMYFCASSAETANQPQHFGDGTRLSIL.

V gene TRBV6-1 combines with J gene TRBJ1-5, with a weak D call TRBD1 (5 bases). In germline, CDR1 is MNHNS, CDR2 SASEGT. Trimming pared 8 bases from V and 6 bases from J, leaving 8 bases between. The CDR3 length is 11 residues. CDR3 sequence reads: CASGGGQPQHF. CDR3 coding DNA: TGTGCCAGCGGGGGTGGTCAGCCCCAGCATTTT.

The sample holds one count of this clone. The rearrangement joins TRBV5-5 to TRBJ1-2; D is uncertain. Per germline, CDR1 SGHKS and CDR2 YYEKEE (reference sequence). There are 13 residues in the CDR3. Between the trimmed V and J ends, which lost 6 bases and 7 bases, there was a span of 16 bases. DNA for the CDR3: TGTGCCAGCACCGCGCAGTCCCTCGGTGGCTACACCTTC. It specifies CASTAQSLGGYTF.

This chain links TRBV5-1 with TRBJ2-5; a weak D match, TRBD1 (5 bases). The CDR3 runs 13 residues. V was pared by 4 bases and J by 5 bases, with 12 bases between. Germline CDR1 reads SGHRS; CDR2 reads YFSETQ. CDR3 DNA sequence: TGCGCCAGCAGCCGACAGCTGCTCGAGACCCAGTACTTC. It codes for CASSRQLLETQYF. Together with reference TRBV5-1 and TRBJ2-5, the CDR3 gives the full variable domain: KAGVTQTPRYLIKTRGQQVTLSCSPISGHRSVSWYQQTPGQGLQFLFEYFSETQRNKGNFPGRFSGRQFSNSRSEMNVSTLELGDSALYLCASSRQLLETQYFGPGTRLLVL.

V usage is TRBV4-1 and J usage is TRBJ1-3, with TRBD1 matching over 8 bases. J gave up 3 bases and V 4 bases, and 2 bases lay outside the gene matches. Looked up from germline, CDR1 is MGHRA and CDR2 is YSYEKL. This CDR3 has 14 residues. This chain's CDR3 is CASSPTGVGNTIYF. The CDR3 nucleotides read TGCGCCAGCAGCCCGACAGGGGTTGGAAACACCATATATTTT.

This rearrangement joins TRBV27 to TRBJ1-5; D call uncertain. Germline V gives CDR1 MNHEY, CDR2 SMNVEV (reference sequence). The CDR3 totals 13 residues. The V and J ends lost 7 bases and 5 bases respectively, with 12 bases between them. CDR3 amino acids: CASTPGPHQPQHF. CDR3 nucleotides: TGTGCCAGCACCCCGGGCCCTCATCAGCCCCAGCATTTT.

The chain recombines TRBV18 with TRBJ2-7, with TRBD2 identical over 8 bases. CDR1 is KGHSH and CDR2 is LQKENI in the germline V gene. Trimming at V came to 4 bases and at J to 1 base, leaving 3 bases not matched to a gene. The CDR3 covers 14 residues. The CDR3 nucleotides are TGTGCCAGCTCACTTACGGGGGGGTCCTACGAGCAGTACTTC. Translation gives CASSLTGGSYEQYF.

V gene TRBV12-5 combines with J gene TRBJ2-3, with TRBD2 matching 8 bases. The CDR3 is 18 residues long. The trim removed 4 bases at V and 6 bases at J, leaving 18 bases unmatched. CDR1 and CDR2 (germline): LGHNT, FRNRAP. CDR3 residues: CASGSSNGSGGLSDTQYF. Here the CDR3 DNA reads TGTGCTAGTGGTTCCTCAAACGGAAGCGGGGGATTATCGGATACGCAGTATTTT.

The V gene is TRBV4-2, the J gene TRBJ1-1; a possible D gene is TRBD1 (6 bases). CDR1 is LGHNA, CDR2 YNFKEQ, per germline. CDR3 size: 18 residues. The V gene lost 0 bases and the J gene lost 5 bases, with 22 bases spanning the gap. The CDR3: CASSQEKRGIPGLTEAFF. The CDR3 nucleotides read TGTGCCAGCAGCCAAGAGAAGAGGGGGATTCCGGGTTTGACTGAAGCTTTCTTT.

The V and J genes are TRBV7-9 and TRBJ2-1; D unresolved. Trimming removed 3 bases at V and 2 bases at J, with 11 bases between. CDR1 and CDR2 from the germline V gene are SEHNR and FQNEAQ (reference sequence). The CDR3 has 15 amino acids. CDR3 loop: CASSLVPPAYNEQFF. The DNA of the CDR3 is TGTGCCAGCAGCTTGGTACCACCTGCCTACAATGAGCAGTTCTTC. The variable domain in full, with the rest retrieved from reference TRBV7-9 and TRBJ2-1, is DTGVSQNPRHKITKRGQNVTFRCDPISEHNRLYWYRQTLGQGPEFLTYFQNEAQLEKSRLLSDRFSAERPKGSFSTLEIQRTEQGDSAMYLCASSLVPPAYNEQFFGPGTRLTVL.